These 26 T cell receptor beta chains came from one sample sequenced in a study of T cell repertoires in cytomegalovirus infection. From the reads, TCRdb called clonotypes with MiXCR, one entry per CDR3 protein. Of 200,000 to 300,000 distinct CDR3 sequences in the sample, about 12% are singletons; the top ten hold roughly 1.7%. The source material was PBMCs. The receptor source for this set is a human donor in good health (CMV status not recorded). Some clones in this sample may be carry-over from other donors' samples.

This clonotype was detected a few times. The J gene is TRBJ1-1, the V gene TRBV11-1; D gene ambiguous. Germline CDR1 is SGHAT and CDR2 is FQDESV (reference sequence). V gave up 3 bases and J gave up 0 bases, with 11 bases separating them. The CDR3 length is 15 residues. The CDR3, as DNA: TGTGCCAGCAGCTTTTTACGGATTATGAACACTGAAGCTTTCTTT. Amino acid sequence: CASSFLRIMNTEAFF.

The sample holds many counts of this clonotype. The chain carries TRBV7-6 and TRBJ2-1; TRBD1 is a possible D gene (5 bases). The germline gives CDR1 SGHVS, CDR2 FNYEAQ. V lost 2 bases, J lost 4 bases, and 9 bases lay in between. The CDR3 extends over 14 amino acids. The DNA for the CDR3 is TGTGCCAGCAGCTTAACAGGTCAATACAATGAGCAGTTCTTC. Its protein product is CASSLTGQYNEQFF.

This clonotype was found many times. V gene TRBV7-2 combines with J gene TRBJ2-7, with D perhaps matching TRBD1 (6 bases). The CDR3 sequence is 14 residues long. V lost 3 bases to trimming and J lost 3 bases, with 12 bases between them. CDR1 is SGHTA and CDR2 is FQGNSA in the germline V gene. The CDR3 protein is CASSFATGGYEQYF. The CDR3 bases are TGTGCCAGCAGCTTCGCGACAGGTGGCTACGAGCAGTACTTC.

This clonotype came up many times. The V gene is TRBV28, the J gene TRBJ1-1; no definite D call. The CDR3 has 16 amino acids. Germline CDR1 is MDHEN and CDR2 is SYDVKM. The V gene lost 1 base and the J gene lost 0 bases, with 12 bases spanning the gap. The CDR3 protein is CASSLSDVLMNTEAFF. The DNA for the CDR3 is TGTGCCAGCAGTTTATCGGACGTCTTAATGAACACTGAAGCTTTCTTT.

This clonotype was counted at least ten times. The rearrangement joins TRBV7-2 to TRBJ1-1, with 8 nucleotides matching TRBD1. Germline assignment: CDR1 SGHTA and CDR2 FQGNSA. CDR3 length: 14 residues. V lost 5 bases and J lost 3; bases outside the gene matches: 5. The CDR3: CASSPRQGYTEAFF. For the CDR3, the DNA is TGTGCCAGCAGCCCGCGACAGGGGTACACTGAAGCTTTCTTT.

This clonotype was observed many times. The chain carries TRBV7-9 and TRBJ1-2, with D tentatively TRBD1 (5 bases). CDR1 and CDR2 from the germline V gene are SEHNR and FQNEAQ (reference sequence). CDR3 length: 13 residues. The ends were cut back, 5 bases at V and 6 bases at J, with 13 bases in the middle. The CDR3 bases are TGTGCCAGCAGCGCCCGGAGGGGAGATGGCTACACCTTC. This sequence encodes CASSARRGDGYTF.

The table lists this clonotype with many counts. The chain uses TRBV7-2 and TRBJ2-1; tentatively, D is TRBD1 or TRBD2 (5 bases each). CDR1 and CDR2 (germline): SGHTA, FQGNSA. This CDR3 has 12 amino acids. Trimming pared 4 bases from V and 12 bases from J, leaving 13 bases between. Written as DNA, the CDR3 is TGTGCCAGCAGCTCAAACGGTGGGGGGCAGTTCTTC. Translated: CASSSNGGGQFF. Full variable domain (remainder filled in from reference TRBV7-2 and TRBJ2-1): GAGVSQSPSNKVTEKGKDVELRCDPISGHTALYWYRQSLGQGLEFLIYFQGNSAPDKSGLPSDRFSAERTGGSVSTLTIQRTQQEDSAVYLCASSSNGGGQFFGPGTRLTVL.

This clonotype was found many times. This chain uses TRBV7-2 with TRBJ1-1; D unclear. V was clipped by 2 bases and J by 3 bases, with 7 bases between them. Germline V gene lookup returns CDR1 SGHTA and CDR2 FQGNSA. The CDR3 sequence is 13 residues long. The CDR3 loop is CASSLRQYTEAFF. The CDR3 bases are TGTGCCAGCAGCTTACGGCAGTACACTGAAGCTTTCTTT.

Many counts were recorded for this clonotype. The chain couples TRBV11-2 to TRBJ2-2, with TRBD2 matching 8 bases. Germline CDR1 and CDR2: SGHAT and FQNNGV. The CDR3 runs 17 residues. Germline trimming cut 3 bases from V and 3 bases from J; bases unmatched to any gene: 9. In DNA form, the CDR3 reads TGTGCCAGCAGCTTCCCGCAGGGACTAGTCCACACCGGGGAGCTGTTTTTT. This gives the protein CASSFPQGLVHTGELFF.

This clonotype has at least ten counts. This rearrangement joins TRBV7-8 to TRBJ1-3; D possibly corresponds to TRBD1 (6 bases). The germline gives CDR1 SGHVS, CDR2 FQNEAQ. This CDR3 contains 17 residues. The ends were cut back, 2 bases at V and 0 bases at J, with 14 bases in the middle. CDR3: CASSLTRTALSGNTIYF. Written as DNA, the CDR3 is TGTGCCAGCAGCTTAACCCGGACAGCCCTCTCTGGAAACACCATATATTTT.

This clonotype showed up just a few times. The V gene is TRBV27, the J gene TRBJ2-7, with 8 bases that match TRBD1. Germline loops: CDR1 MNHEY, CDR2 SMNVEV (reference sequence). CDR3 length equals 20 residues. The J segment lost 3 bases and the V segment lost 6 bases, leaving 25 bases of the junction unmatched. The CDR3 here is CASSTSWDRNSQKPLYEQYF. The CDR3 bases are TGTGCCAGCAGCACGAGTTGGGACAGGAATTCCCAAAAACCACTCTACGAGCAGTACTTC.

The table lists this clonotype with many counts. The rearrangement uses TRBV12-5 and TRBJ2-5, with D possibly matching TRBD1 (5 bases). V was pared by 2 bases and J by 4 bases, with 11 bases between. The germline V gene encodes CDR1 LGHNT and CDR2 FRNRAP. This CDR3 region has 14 residues. The CDR3, as DNA: TGTGCTAGTGGTTTGCCCCCAGGGATAGAGACCCAGTACTTC. Its protein product is CASGLPPGIETQYF. Combining the CDR3 with reference TRBV12-5 and TRBJ2-5 gives the whole variable domain DARVTQTPRHKVTEMGQEVTMRCQPILGHNTVFWYRQTMMQGLELLAYFRNRAPLDDSGMPKDRFSAEMPDATLATLKIQPSEPRDSAVYFCASGLPPGIETQYFGPGTRLLVL.

This clonotype appeared many times. This chain uses TRBV6-1 with TRBJ1-1, with 7 bases that match TRBD1. The CDR3 covers 12 residues. Germline V gives CDR1 MNHNS, CDR2 SASEGT. The V gene end was trimmed by 5 bases and the J gene end by 11 bases; junction bases not matched to a gene: 8. Here the CDR3 reads CASSTRGREAFF. In DNA form, the CDR3 reads TGTGCCAGCAGTACAAGGGGGCGCGAGGCTTTCTTT.

In this sample, this clonotype turned up a few times. V is TRBV25-1 and J is TRBJ2-7; tentatively, D is TRBD1 (5 bases). Germline values: CDR1 MGHDK, CDR2 SYGVNS. The V and J ends lost 3 bases and 3 bases respectively, with 18 bases between them. The CDR3 spans 16 residues. The CDR3 DNA reads as TGTGCCAGCAGTGACTCCGGAACAGGCTTCGGCTACGAGCAGTACTTC. It translates to CASSDSGTGFGYEQYF.

In its sample, this clonotype was seen many times. The chain is built from TRBV19 and TRBJ1-1, with a weak D call TRBD1 (6 bases). Germline V gives CDR1 LNHDA, CDR2 SQIVND (reference sequence). Trimming took off 6 bases at V and 7 bases at J, with 15 bases between the two ends. The CDR3 extends over 13 amino acids. The CDR3 nucleotides read TGTGCCAGTAGGCGCGGGGGGCGAGGTGAAGCTTTCTTT. It specifies CASRRGGRGEAFF.

This clonotype appeared many times. This rearrangement joins TRBV7-2 to TRBJ1-1, with no clear D. Trimming took 3 bases from V and 0 from J, leaving 11 bases between them. This CDR3 is built from 15 residues. The V gene's germline CDR1 is SGHTA and CDR2 FQGNSA. This CDR3 reads CASSLNRLMNTEAFF. DNA of the CDR3: TGTGCCAGCAGCTTGAACAGACTCATGAACACTGAAGCTTTCTTT.

This clonotype was detected only a few times. The gene calls are TRBV4-3 and TRBJ2-5; 7 nucleotides line up with TRBD2. Looked up from germline, CDR1 is LGHNA and CDR2 is YSLEER. CDR3 size: 14 residues. Losses at the gene ends were 4 bases for V and 4 bases for J; bases not matched to a gene: 6. The CDR3 DNA sequence: TGCGCCAGCAGCCGGGAGGGCGGAGGAGAGACCCAGTACTTC. Amino acid sequence: CASSREGGGETQYF.

This clonotype showed up many times. CDR3: CASSLPSGTGALNTEAFF. DNA for the CDR3: TGTGCCAGCAGTCTCCCGTCCGGGACAGGGGCACTGAACACTGAAGCTTTCTTT. The chain employs TRBV28 and TRBJ1-1; 10 bases map to TRBD1. The V gene end was trimmed by 5 bases and the J gene end by 0 bases; junction bases not matched to a gene: 12. CDR1 MDHEN and CDR2 SYDVKM come from the germline V gene. CDR3 length: 18 amino acids.

Remarks on this clonotype: Since a much larger clone is just one base distant, this may be a read error. The chain employs TRBV9 and TRBJ1-6, with D possibly matching TRBD1 (5 bases). Trimming removed 2 bases from V and 0 bases from J, with 6 bases in between. CDR1 SGDLS and CDR2 YYNGEE come from the germline V gene. The CDR3 extends over 15 amino acids. The CDR3 reads CASSVDSSYNSPLHF. The CDR3 DNA follows: TGTGCCAGCAGCGTCGACAGCTCCTATAATTCACCCCTCCACTTT.

This clonotype showed up many times. This chain joins TRBV7-2 and TRBJ1-1, with 7 bases matching TRBD1. Trimming at V came to 5 bases and at J to 3 bases, leaving 6 bases not matched to a gene. This CDR3 has 14 residues. CDR1 and CDR2 from the germline V gene are SGHTA and FQGNSA. CDR3 sequence: CASSPLTGDTEAFF. CDR3 in DNA: TGTGCCAGCAGCCCGCTTACAGGGGACACTGAAGCTTTCTTT.

There are many counts of this clonotype. The V call is TRBV7-2, the J call TRBJ1-1; possible D gene TRBD1, 5 bases. Trimming left V 5 bases short and J 3 bases short, with 13 bases between. From germline, CDR1 is SGHTA and CDR2 FQGNSA. The CDR3 has 14 amino acids. CDR3 sequence: CASSPPRGDTEAFF. The CDR3 region has the DNA TGTGCCAGCAGCCCCCCGCGGGGCGACACTGAAGCTTTCTTT. The entire variable domain, with the rest obtained from reference TRBV7-2 and TRBJ1-1, is as follows: GAGVSQSPSNKVTEKGKDVELRCDPISGHTALYWYRQSLGQGLEFLIYFQGNSAPDKSGLPSDRFSAERTGGSVSTLTIQRTQQEDSAVYLCASSPPRGDTEAFFGQGTRLTVV.

This clonotype was recorded many times. Here the CDR3 reads CASRRGLAGLEEQYF. DNA for the CDR3: TGTGCCAGCCGCCGGGGGCTAGCGGGACTTGAGGAGCAGTACTTC. The chain is built from TRBV6-2 or TRBV6-3 and TRBJ2-7; 9 bases fit TRBD2. The germline gives CDR1 MNHEY, CDR2 SVGEGT. CDR3 size: 15 residues. The V gene end was trimmed by 8 bases and the J gene end by 7 bases; junction bases not matched to a gene: 15.

This chain links TRBV20-1 with TRBJ2-3; 7 bases align to TRBD1. This CDR3 spans 16 amino acids. The J segment lost 8 bases and the V segment lost 0 bases, leaving 14 bases of the junction unmatched. From germline, CDR1 is DFQATT and CDR2 SNEGSKA (reference sequence). The CDR3 DNA is TGCAGTGCTAGAGATCCGGGCAGGGGGAGCCCCGGTACGCAGTATTTT. This codes for CSARDPGRGSPGTQYF.

The genes are TRBV20-1 and TRBJ1-5; D unclear. Trimming cost V 0 bases and J 2 bases, with 17 bases left between them. The CDR3 loop spans 17 amino acids. Germline V gene lookup returns CDR1 DFQATT and CDR2 SNEGSKA (reference sequence). The DNA for the CDR3 is TGCAGTGCTAGAGATTTTGCTCTCCCGGCGGGCAATCAGCCCCAGCATTTT. Translated: CSARDFALPAGNQPQHF.

This clonotype was found a few times. J is TRBJ2-3 and V is TRBV15; 9 positions match TRBD2. The germline CDR1 and CDR2 sequences are LNHNV and YYDKDF (reference sequence). V trimming: 1 base; J trimming: 2 bases; junction bases outside the gene matches: 4. CDR3 size: 16 residues. CDR3 sequence (DNA): TGTGCCACCAGCAGAGCGGTAGCGGGGGACACAGATACGCAGTATTTT. Protein: CATSRAVAGDTDTQYF.

This clonotype was found a few times. V and J are TRBV13 and TRBJ2-6, with D unresolved. V lost 7 bases and J 4 bases, leaving 8 bases between the germline ends. This CDR3 has 13 residues. CDR1 and CDR2 from the germline V gene are PRHDT and FYEKMQ (reference sequence). DNA for the CDR3: TGTGCCAGCACCTCCCGGGGGGCCAACGTCCTGACTTTC. This encodes CASTSRGANVLTF.